Given below is one T cell receptor beta chain in context. Its antigen is as yet unknown. These data are taken from a study of cytomegalovirus exposure and HLA in healthy donors. Germline values: CDR1 SGHTA, CDR2 FQGNSA. V was clipped by 5 bases and J by 1 base, with 14 bases between them. The CDR3 length is 15 residues. 60 Vbeta and 13 Jbeta primers were used in PCR. The repertoire was sequenced with immunoSEQ multiplex PCR; TCRdb's copy has only in-frame clones and lacks some. The profile covers 200,000 to 250,000 clones, with about four fifths appearing a single time and approximately 5.3% taken by the ten largest. The study's findings and limits: Most of the CMV-associated TCR beta chains (in a later analysis) appeared to be HLA-restricted. In an earlier analysis, about 87% or about 30%: the productive usage of most TCR beta V segments.

The receptor's source is a woman in her forties in good health and CMV-seropositive. J is TRBJ1-1 and V is TRBV7-2, with D possibly TRBD1 on 5 matching bases. Sequencing was carried out using PBMCs. CDR3 loop: CASSQGSGRNTEAFF. The CDR3 DNA follows: TGTGCCAGCAGCCAGGGCTCAGGCAGGAACACTGAAGCTTTCTTT.